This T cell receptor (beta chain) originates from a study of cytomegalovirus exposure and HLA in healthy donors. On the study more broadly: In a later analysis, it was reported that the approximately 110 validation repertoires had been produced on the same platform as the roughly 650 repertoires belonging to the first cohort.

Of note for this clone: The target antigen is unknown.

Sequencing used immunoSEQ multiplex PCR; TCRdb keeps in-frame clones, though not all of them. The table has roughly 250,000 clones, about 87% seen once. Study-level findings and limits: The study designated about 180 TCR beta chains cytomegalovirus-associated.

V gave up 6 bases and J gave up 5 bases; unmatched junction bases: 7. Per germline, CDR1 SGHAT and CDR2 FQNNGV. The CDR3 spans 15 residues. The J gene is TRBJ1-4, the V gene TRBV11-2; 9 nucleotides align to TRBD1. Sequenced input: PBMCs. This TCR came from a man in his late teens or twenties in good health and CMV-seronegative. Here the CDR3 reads CASSFNRGLNEKLFF. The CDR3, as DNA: TGTGCCAGCAGTTTTAACAGGGGGCTGAATGAAAAACTGTTTTTT. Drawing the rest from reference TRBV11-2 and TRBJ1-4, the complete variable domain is EAGVAQSPRYKIIEKRQSVAFWCNPISGHATLYWYQQILGQGPKLLIQFQNNGVVDDSQLPKDRFSAERLKGVDSTLKIQPAKLEDSAVYLCASSFNRGLNEKLFFGSGTQLSVL.